Below, 4 T cell receptor beta chains from the same sample are listed, as sequenced in a study of T cells after posttransplantation cyclophosphamide. Generated by immunoSEQ multiplex PCR, the TCRdb table keeps only in-frame clones and is missing some. The sample holds approximately 40,000 clones, and no clone turns up only once. The sequenced sample was PBMCs. The origin of the receptors is a man in his forties in good health, CMV-negative, and a related stem cell transplant donor.

This clone came up many times. CDR3 bases: TGTGCCAGCAGTATGGGACAGTATGTGACTGAAGCTTTCTTT. It translates to CASSMGQYVTEAFF. The chain recombines TRBV6-1 with TRBJ1-1, with TRBD1 matching over 7 bases. J lost 5 bases, V lost 5 bases, and 8 bases had no gene match. CDR3 length equals 14 residues. Germline V gene sequence: CDR1 MNHNS, CDR2 SASEGT.

At least ten counts were recorded for this clone. The chain combines TRBV5-1 with TRBJ2-1; 7 nucleotides align to TRBD2. The CDR3 has 16 residues. V lost 0 bases and J lost 3; bases outside the gene matches: 6. Germline V lookup: CDR1 SGHRS, CDR2 YFSETQ. The CDR3 region is CASSLGGTNIYNEQFF. Here the CDR3 DNA reads TGCGCCAGCAGCTTGGGGGGGACTAATATCTACAATGAGCAGTTCTTC.

This clone was detected ten times or more. The chain uses TRBV11-2 and TRBJ2-1, with 11 positions matching TRBD2. This CDR3 is 17 amino acids long. Germline V gene data show CDR1 as SGHAT and CDR2 as FQNNGV. V shed 10 bases and J 0 bases; nucleotides not matched to a gene: 11. CDR3 sequence: CAIKGLAESSSYNEQFF. CDR3 DNA sequence: TGTGCCATCAAGGGACTAGCGGAATCGAGCTCCTACAATGAGCAGTTCTTC.

This clone was detected many times. The J gene is TRBJ2-7, the V gene TRBV6-5; no definite D call. The V gene lost 7 bases and the J gene lost 0 bases, with 13 bases spanning the gap. The germline gives CDR1 MNHEY, CDR2 SVGAGI. The length of the CDR3 is 14 residues. CDR3 sequence reads: CASTKAGSSYEQYF. CDR3 bases: TGTGCCAGCACTAAGGCAGGCAGCTCCTACGAGCAGTACTTC.